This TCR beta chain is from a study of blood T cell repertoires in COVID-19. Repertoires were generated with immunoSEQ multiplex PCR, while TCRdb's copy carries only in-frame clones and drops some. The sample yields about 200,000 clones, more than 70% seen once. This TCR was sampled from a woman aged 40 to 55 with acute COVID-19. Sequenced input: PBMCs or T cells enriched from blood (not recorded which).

For the CDR3, the DNA is TGTGCCAGCAGTCCCCACCGGGACAGTAGGTACACTGAAGCTTTCTTT. Protein product: CASSPHRDSRYTEAFF. The chain recombines TRBV27 with TRBJ1-1; 7 nucleotides agree with TRBD1. This CDR3 contains 16 residues. V trimming: 5 bases; J trimming: 3 bases; junction bases outside the gene matches: 12. CDR1 is MNHEY and CDR2 is SMNVEV in the germline V gene (reference sequence).